This T cell receptor beta chain originates from a study of T cells in Graves' hyperthyroidism and ophthalmopathy. This clonotype came up many times. The CDR3 extends over 14 amino acids. V lost 3 bases and J lost 0, with 8 bases in between. Germline V gene data show CDR1 as MNHEY and CDR2 as SMNVEV (reference sequence). There were TCR beta CDR3 regions amplified from RNA transcripts. First-round RT-PCR with HTBI primers amplified the TCR CDR3 region. TCRdb fed the multiplex PCR reads into MiXCR, producing one record per CDR3 protein. The table has 550,000 to 850,000 distinct CDR3 sequences, 18% seen once.

The chain carries TRBV27 and TRBJ1-1; possibly TRBD1 for D (5 bases). Sequencing was carried out using blood. The clonotype was recovered from a woman in her 50s with Graves' hyperthyroidism that later progressed to Graves' ophthalmopathy. The CDR3 here is CASSFRRVNTEAFF. In nucleotides, the CDR3 is TGTGCCAGCAGTTTCCGCAGGGTGAACACTGAAGCTTTCTTT.